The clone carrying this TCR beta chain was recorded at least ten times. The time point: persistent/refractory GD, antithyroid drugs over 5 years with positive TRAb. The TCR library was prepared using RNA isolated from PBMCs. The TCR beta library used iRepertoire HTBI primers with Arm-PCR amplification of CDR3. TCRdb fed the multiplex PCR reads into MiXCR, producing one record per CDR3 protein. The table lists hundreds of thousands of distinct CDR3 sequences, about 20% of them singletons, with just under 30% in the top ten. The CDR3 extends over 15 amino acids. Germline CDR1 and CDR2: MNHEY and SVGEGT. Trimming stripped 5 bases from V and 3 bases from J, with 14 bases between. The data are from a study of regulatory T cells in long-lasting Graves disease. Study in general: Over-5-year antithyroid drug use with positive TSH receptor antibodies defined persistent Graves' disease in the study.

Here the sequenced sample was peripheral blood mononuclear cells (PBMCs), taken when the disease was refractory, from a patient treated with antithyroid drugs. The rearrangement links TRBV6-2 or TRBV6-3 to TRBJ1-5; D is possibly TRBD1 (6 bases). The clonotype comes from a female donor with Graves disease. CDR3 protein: CASSRTVGNNQPQHF. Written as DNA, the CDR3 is TGTGCCAGCAGTCGGACAGTCGGAAACAATCAGCCCCAGCATTTT.